This T cell receptor beta chain was sequenced in a study of metastatic and nonmetastatic thyroid tumors (dated by TCRdb to between 2020 and 2021). About the investigation overall: Repertoires were compared across peripheral blood and tumor or nodule tissue samples from malignant and benign thyroid patients.

The protocol used for the library was PCR. Sequenced on an Illumina HiSeq 4000. The TCR beta-chain CDR3 region of each patient was profiled by high-throughput sequencing. As for the original processing: Drawing on CDR3 differences between clinicopathological groups, the researchers built a classifier meant to tell apart patients with distant-metastatic papillary thyroid cancer. Repertoire diversity was assessed with the Shannon index, and tumor-blood repertoire similarity with the Morisita-Horn index. The public reads were run again by TCRdb, first through fastp at Q25 and then through MiXCR, and only productive beta chains were kept. The V and J calls and clone size are TCRdb's, not the authors'. In all, the sample holds roughly 28,000 clones, and around 25% of those were seen once. The leading ten clones occupy just over 6% of the sample. General study outcomes and caveats: TCR beta diversity was reported as significantly higher in malignant tumors than in benign nodules, in both blood and tumor samples.

None of the patients had been given any treatment before thyroid surgery. Patient clinical samples collected from about 2011 to 2019 were retrospectively analysed using T-cell receptor beta sequencing. CDR1 and CDR2 are drawn from the germline V gene: LGHNT, FRNRAP. Spanning cysteine to phenylalanine, the CDR3 consists of 15 amino acids. Only the CDR3 region is kept as DNA, spanning 45 bases read in frame from base 1. For this chain, trimming is 1 base at the V end and 1 base at the J end, and the number of junction bases without a gene match is 0. This clone is characterized as medium-sized (0.01 to 0.1%). No cognate antigen has been identified for it. No much larger clone is present one base from it, and per-base qualities are unavailable.

The sample comprised blood. This TCR derives from a female donor with papillary thyroid cancer or a benign thyroid nodule (not recorded which). Some clones in this sample may be carry-over from other donors' samples. The chain couples TRBV12-5 to TRBJ2-2, with TRBD1 identical over 7 junction bases. The CDR3 sequence is CASGLGQGNTGELFF. Here is the DNA: TGTGCTAGTGGTTTGGGACAGGGGAACACCGGGGAGCTGTTTTTT.